The clone carrying this T cell receptor beta chain has more than one count but fewer than ten. The antigen is not known. The junction departs from the called germline gene at one end, perhaps through a read error. The sample originates from a study of blood T cells in healthy people across ages. Broader study findings: Greater diversity and more naive CD4+ cells were seen in long-lived donors than in aged donors.

Germline loops: CDR1 SQVTM, CDR2 ANQGSEA. This CDR3 has 13 amino acids. A second PCR, run for about 7 to 12 cycles, used a sample-barcoded 5' primer plus a J-beta primer mix. TCRdb independently ran MiXCR on the 5' RACE reads; one entry per CDR3 protein. This table has 700,000 to 900,000 distinct CDR3 sequences, around half appearing once. The sequenced sample consisted of blood. This chain uses TRBV29-1 with TRBJ1-1, with TRBD1 matching over 9 bases. This TCR was recovered from a man older than 75 in good health. CDR3 in DNA: TGCAGCGTTCCCGGGACAGGGAACGCTGAAGCTTTCTTT. Protein: CSVPGTGNAEAFF.